This passage covers 5 T cell receptor beta chains from one sample sequenced in a study of T cells after posttransplantation cyclophosphamide. The assay was immunoSEQ multiplex PCR, and TCRdb's table has in-frame clones only and misses some. The data show tens of thousands of clones, with none appearing a single time. The sequenced material came from PBMCs. The receptors here all came from a man in his forties in good health, CMV-negative, and a related stem cell transplant donor.

Many counts were recorded for this clone. The chain links TRBV18 to TRBJ2-1; TRBD2 aligns across 15 bases. This CDR3 has 20 amino acids. J was trimmed by 2 bases and V by 1 base; bases with no gene match: 9. The germline V gene has CDR1 KGHSH and CDR2 LQKENI. CDR3 amino acids: CASSPQGLAGGPVPYNEQFF. CDR3 nucleotide sequence: TGTGCCAGCTCACCACAAGGACTAGCGGGAGGGCCTGTCCCCTACAATGAGCAGTTCTTC. The full variable domain, rest sourced from reference TRBV18 and TRBJ2-1, is NAGVMQNPRHLVRRRGQEARLRCSPMKGHSHVYWYRQLPEEGLKFMVYLQKENIIDESGMPKERFSAEFPKEGPSILRIQQVVRGDSAAYFCASSPQGLAGGPVPYNEQFFGPGTRLTVL.

This clone was seen at least ten times. The gene calls are TRBV7-2 and TRBJ2-7, with a tentative D call TRBD2 (6 bases). The CDR3 loop spans 17 amino acids. The V gene lost 2 bases and the J gene lost 5 bases, with 22 bases spanning the gap. Germline loops: CDR1 SGHTA, CDR2 FQGNSA. CDR3 bases: TGTGCCAGCAGCTTAAATTTCTGGGGAGCGGGCATGGACGAGCAGTACTTC. Residues: CASSLNFWGAGMDEQYF.

This clone was detected ten times or more. For the CDR3, the DNA is TGTGCCAGCAGCTTACGAGACTTTACAATACTCTCCTACGAGCAGTACTTC. It translates to CASSLRDFTILSYEQYF. The V call is TRBV7-9, the J call TRBJ2-7; unclear D gene. The CDR3 covers 17 residues. With 2 bases removed from V and 0 bases from J, the gap between germline ends came to 17 bases. Germline V gives CDR1 SEHNR, CDR2 FQNEAQ (reference sequence).

This clone occurred many times. The chain carries TRBV5-4 and TRBJ2-7, with 8 bases matching TRBD2. V lost 7 bases to trimming and J lost 6 bases; unmatched junction nucleotides: 9. This CDR3 is 13 amino acids long. The germline V gene encodes CDR1 SGHNT and CDR2 YYREEE (reference sequence). The CDR3 protein is CASGAGGGAEQYF. The CDR3 DNA follows: TGTGCCAGCGGGGCGGGAGGAGGAGCCGAGCAGTACTTC. Complete variable domain (other parts from reference TRBV5-4 and TRBJ2-7): ETGVTQSPTHLIKTRGQQVTLRCSSQSGHNTVSWYQQALGQGPQFIFQYYREEENGRGNFPPRFSGLQFPNYSSELNVNALELDDSALYLCASGAGGGAEQYFGPGTRLTVT.

This clone was seen many times. V is TRBV19 and J is TRBJ2-1, with 11 bases lining up with TRBD2. CDR1 and CDR2 (germline): LNHDA, SQIVND (reference sequence). This CDR3 region has 19 residues. V was pared by 3 bases and J by 0 bases, with 10 bases of the junction left unmatched. The CDR3 DNA is TGTGCCAGTAGTATGAGGGGGACTAGCGGAAGACTCTCCTACAATGAGCAGTTCTTC. It translates to CASSMRGTSGRLSYNEQFF.